The 12 T cell receptor beta chains below come from one sample, sequenced in a study of technical replicates of blood from several donors. Repertoires were generated with immunoSEQ multiplex PCR, while TCRdb's copy carries only in-frame clones and drops some. The profile covers 95,000 to 100,000 clones, with approximately 95% appearing a single time and around 0.24% taken by the ten largest. Sequencing was done on a sample of T cells isolated from PBMCs. The receptors originated from a human donor in good health.

This clone was observed a single time. The chain uses TRBV19 and TRBJ2-1; TRBD1 is a possible D gene (5 bases). CDR3 size: 13 residues. Per the germline V gene, CDR1 is LNHDA and CDR2 is SQIVND (reference sequence). V lost 3 bases and J lost 7, with 10 bases in between. CDR3 coding DNA: TGTGCCAGTAGTATGCAGGGTAGGAATGAGCAGTTCTTC. This codes for CASSMQGRNEQFF.

The gene calls are TRBV6-1 and TRBJ1-2, with a possible D match to TRBD1 (5 bases). Trimming removed 0 bases at V and 4 bases at J, with 15 bases between. Germline V gene data show CDR1 as MNHNS and CDR2 as SASEGT. This CDR3 has 16 residues. The CDR3 here is CASSEALRGGSYGYTF. As DNA, the CDR3 is TGTGCCAGCAGTGAAGCGCTTCGCGGGGGGTCCTATGGCTACACCTTC.

The chain uses TRBV6-1 and TRBJ1-1, with D tentatively TRBD1 (5 bases). V was pared by 1 base and J by 4 bases, with 10 bases between. The CDR3 extends over 14 amino acids. Germline loops: CDR1 MNHNS, CDR2 SASEGT. CDR3 sequence (DNA): TGTGCCAGCAGTGAAGTTTTGGGGGGCACTGAAGCTTTCTTT. Its protein is CASSEVLGGTEAFF.

The chain is built from TRBV28 and TRBJ2-5; TRBD2 aligns across 16 bases. The CDR3 contains 18 residues. Germline V lookup: CDR1 MDHEN, CDR2 SYDVKM. V shed 1 base, J shed 5 bases, and the junction held 7 bases outside the gene matches. Here the CDR3 reads CASSLLGLAGGVGETQYF. The DNA for the CDR3 is TGTGCCAGCAGTTTATTGGGACTAGCGGGAGGGGTAGGGGAGACCCAGTACTTC.

This clone was counted a single time. The genes are TRBV11-3 and TRBJ2-6; D is unresolved. Germline V gene sequence: CDR1 SGHNT, CDR2 YENEEA. The CDR3 has 13 residues. Trimming cost V 9 bases and J 1 base, with 7 bases left between them. CDR3 sequence (DNA): TGTGCCAGTGAGAATTCTGGGGCCAACGTCCTGACTTTC. Its protein is CASENSGANVLTF.

The rearrangement links TRBV19 to TRBJ2-7, with D hard to call. Trimming removed 5 bases at V and 5 bases at J, with 13 bases between. The CDR3 extends over 13 amino acids. The germline V gene encodes CDR1 LNHDA and CDR2 SQIVND (reference sequence). The CDR3 DNA sequence: TGTGCCAGTAGTCTCCGGGTCGTTAACGAGCAGTACTTC. Translation: CASSLRVVNEQYF.

This clone showed up just once. This chain joins TRBV10-1 and TRBJ2-5; the match to TRBD2 covers 9 bases. This CDR3 is 14 amino acids long. Trimming cost V 4 bases and J 4 bases; bases outside gene matches: 4. The V gene's germline CDR1 is WNHNN and CDR2 SYGVQD (reference sequence). DNA of the CDR3: TGCGCCAGCAGTGGGACAGCGGGAGGAGAGACCCAGTACTTC. Its protein is CASSGTAGGETQYF.

The V call is TRBV19, the J call TRBJ1-1; possible D gene TRBD1, 5 bases. The CDR3 runs 13 residues. Germline CDR1 LNHDA, CDR2 SQIVND (reference sequence). The ends were cut back, 3 bases at V and 10 bases at J, with 15 bases in the middle. CDR3 sequence reads: CASSMGGVISAFF. The CDR3 DNA follows: TGTGCCAGTAGTATGGGGGGTGTAATCTCAGCTTTCTTT.

The rearrangement uses TRBV7-9 and TRBJ1-1; D remains ambiguous. CDR3 length: 18 residues. CDR1 SEHNR and CDR2 FQNEAQ come from the germline V gene (reference sequence). V was shortened by 1 base and J by 0 bases, with 18 bases between the two germline ends. The CDR3 DNA reads TGTGCCAGCAGCTTAGGCAGGTCCCCGAAACGCATGAACACTGAAGCTTTCTTT. This encodes CASSLGRSPKRMNTEAFF.

The chain joins TRBV28 to TRBJ1-4; possible D gene TRBD1, 5 bases. Germline V gene lookup returns CDR1 MDHEN and CDR2 SYDVKM. With 1 base removed from V and 15 bases from J, the gap between germline ends came to 12 bases. This CDR3 is built from 12 residues. CDR3 sequence (DNA): TGTGCCAGCAGTTTATTTCAGGGAATGGTGTTTTTT. The encoded protein is CASSLFQGMVFF.

The CDR3 DNA sequence: TGTGCCAGCAGCTTAACTTCTGGAAACACCATATATTTT. Amino acids: CASSLTSGNTIYF. This chain uses TRBV5-4 with TRBJ1-3; D gene ambiguous. Germline CDR1 SGHNT, CDR2 YYREEE (reference sequence). V was shortened by 2 bases and J by 1 base, with 4 bases between the two germline ends. CDR3 size: 13 residues.

The chain couples TRBV7-6 to TRBJ2-3; D unclear. The V gene's germline CDR1 is SGHVS and CDR2 FNYEAQ. The CDR3 contains 13 residues. V was clipped by 3 bases and J by 2 bases, with 6 bases between them. CDR3 sequence (DNA): TGTGCCAGCAGCTTGGCTCCCACAGATACGCAGTATTTT. Translation: CASSLAPTDTQYF.